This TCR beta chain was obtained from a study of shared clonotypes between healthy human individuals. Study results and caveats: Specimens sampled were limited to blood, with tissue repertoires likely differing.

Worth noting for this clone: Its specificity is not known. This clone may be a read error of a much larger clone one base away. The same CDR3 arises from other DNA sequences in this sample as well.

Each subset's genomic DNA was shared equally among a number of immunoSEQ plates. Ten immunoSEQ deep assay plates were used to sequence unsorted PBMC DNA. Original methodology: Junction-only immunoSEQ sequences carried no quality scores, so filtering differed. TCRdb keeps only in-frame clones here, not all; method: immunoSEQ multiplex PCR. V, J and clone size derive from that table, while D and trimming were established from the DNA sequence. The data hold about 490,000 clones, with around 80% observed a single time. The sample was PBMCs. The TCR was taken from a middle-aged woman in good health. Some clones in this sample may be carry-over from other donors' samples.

The CDR3 sequence is CASSLASAPRVQYF. In DNA form, the CDR3 reads TGTGCCAGCAGCTTAGCGTCAGCCCCCCGGGTGCAGTACTTC. This chain links TRBV13 with TRBJ2-7; unclear D gene. The germline CDR1 and CDR2 sequences are PRHDT and FYEKMQ (reference sequence). This CDR3 has 14 amino acids. Trimming left V 1 base short and J 9 bases short, with 16 bases between. Full variable domain (outside the CDR3, taken from reference TRBV13 and TRBJ2-7): AAGVIQSPRHLIKEKRETATLKCYPIPRHDTVYWYQQGPGQDPQFLISFYEKMQSDKGSIPDRFSAQQFSDYHSELNMSSLELGDSALYFCASSLASAPRVQYFGPGTRLTVT.